This T cell receptor (beta chain) was identified during a study of T cell responses to AZD1222 COVID-19 vaccine. General study points: Baseline serostatus was positive in only five to seven AZD1222 recipients. The study reported that nearly half of spike-specific TCRs target unmutated variant regions. Spike-specific TCR repertoires showed rising breadth and depth after two AZD1222 doses. Spike was spanned by vaccine-associated CD4 TCRs, which were dominant at 160-218 and 743-854.

CDR3 length: 15 residues. Trimming removed 3 bases from V and 6 bases from J; junction bases left unmatched: 7. CDR1 and CDR2 from the germline V gene are LNHDA and SQIVND (reference sequence). The table came from immunoSEQ multiplex PCR; TCRdb's copy has only in-frame clones and leaves some out. The repertoire holds some 110,000 clones, with 89% as singletons. A remark on this clone: Its antigen is still unknown.

The receptor comes from an adult who received the AZD1222 COVID-19 vaccine. Sequenced material: peripheral blood, taken 28 days after the second AZD1222 dose. This chain uses TRBV19 with TRBJ2-1; 8 nucleotides align to TRBD1. Written as DNA, the CDR3 is TGTGCCAGTAGTATTGCGACAGGGGTGGCCAATGAGCAGTTCTTC. It yields the protein CASSIATGVANEQFF.